Following are 29 T cell receptor beta chains from one sample sequenced in a study of T cell clonotyping in hematopoietic cell transplantation. The protocol was immunoSEQ multiplex PCR, while the TCRdb copy is restricted to in-frame clones and leaves out a portion. Of more than 7,000 clones listed, over 75% are singletons. The sequences come from PBMCs, collected 30 days after allogeneic stem cell transplant. These TCRs come from a female patient between 50 and 59 years old who had an allogeneic stem cell transplant from an unrelated donor, so the T cells may come from the graft donor. Some clones in this sample may be carry-over from other donors' samples.

The CDR3 protein is CASSQDVDRGISPLHF. Written as DNA, the CDR3 is TGCGCCAGCAGCCAAGATGTGGACAGGGGTATTTCACCCCTCCACTTT. The rearrangement uses TRBV4-3 and TRBJ1-6; 9 nucleotides agree with TRBD1. The J segment lost 9 bases and the V segment lost 0 bases, leaving 6 bases of the junction unmatched. Germline CDR1 LGHNA, CDR2 YSLEER. CDR3 length: 16 residues.

In this sample, this clone turned up a few times. V gene TRBV5-4 combines with J gene TRBJ2-3; D remains unclear. This CDR3 spans 14 amino acids. V was clipped by 6 bases and J by 2 bases, with 13 bases between them. Germline loops: CDR1 SGHNT, CDR2 YYREEE (reference sequence). This CDR3 reads CASNDRPYTDTQYF. DNA for the CDR3: TGTGCCAGCAACGACCGCCCCTACACAGATACGCAGTATTTT.

The chain couples TRBV7-8 to TRBJ2-2; the D is unclear. The CDR3 has 12 residues. The V gene's germline CDR1 is SGHVS and CDR2 FQNEAQ. V shed 7 bases and J shed 5 bases, with 8 bases lying between them. The CDR3 nucleotides are TGTGCCAGCAACCTGGGGACCGGGGAGCTGTTTTTT. As protein: CASNLGTGELFF.

The J gene is TRBJ1-1, the V gene TRBV6-5, with 12 bases matching TRBD1. The germline CDR1 and CDR2 sequences are MNHEY and SVGAGI. V shed 8 bases, J shed 4 bases, and the junction held 8 bases outside the gene matches. This CDR3 is 15 amino acids long. CDR3 protein: CASGDRGLSTTEAFF. CDR3 DNA: TGTGCCAGCGGGGACAGGGGGCTTTCGACCACTGAAGCTTTCTTT.

In this sample, this clone turned up once. The rearrangement links TRBV28 to TRBJ1-1; no reliable D call. The V end was cut by 7 bases, the J end by 6 bases, with 15 bases between. The CDR3 covers 13 residues. CDR1 MDHEN and CDR2 SYDVKM come from the germline V gene. CDR3 sequence (DNA): TGTGCCAGCACTCCTCCCGGCCGGGCTGAAGCTTTCTTT. This encodes CASTPPGRAEAFF.

The chain has TRBV11-2 and TRBJ2-1; D remains ambiguous. The CDR3 is 15 amino acids. Germline loops: CDR1 SGHAT, CDR2 FQNNGV. Trimming pared 1 base from V and 2 bases from J, leaving 9 bases between. This CDR3 is CASSLAGVAYNEQFF. The CDR3 DNA reads TGTGCCAGCAGCTTAGCTGGCGTTGCCTACAATGAGCAGTTCTTC.

The chain is built from TRBV19 and TRBJ1-1; D ambiguous. Germline loops: CDR1 LNHDA, CDR2 SQIVND (reference sequence). The V end was cut by 4 bases, the J end by 1 base, with 7 bases between. This CDR3 contains 13 residues. The CDR3 loop reads CASSTTENTEAFF. CDR3 DNA: TGTGCCAGTAGTACCACAGAGAACACTGAAGCTTTCTTT.

This clone was found once. One end of the junction varies from germline; a read error may be responsible. This chain connects TRBV7-9 to TRBJ1-5; no clear D. Germline CDR1 is SEHNR and CDR2 is FQNEAQ (reference sequence). The CDR3 extends over 14 amino acids. CDR3 sequence (DNA): TGTGCCAGCAGCCCCATATATAGCAACCAGCCCCAGCATTTT. This translates into CASSPIYSNQPQHF.

This chain connects TRBV2 to TRBJ2-1; the D is unclear. With 2 bases removed from V and 8 bases from J, the gap between germline ends came to 16 bases. Germline CDR1 reads SNHLY; CDR2 reads FYNNEI. This CDR3 contains 15 residues. CDR3 residues: CASSENPSSRDEQFF. CDR3 coding DNA: TGTGCCAGCAGTGAAAACCCCTCTTCACGGGATGAGCAGTTCTTC.

The chain carries TRBV9 and TRBJ2-3, with a weak D call TRBD1 (7 bases). Trimming pared 3 bases from V and 0 bases from J, leaving 11 bases between. CDR1 and CDR2 (germline): SGDLS, YYNGEE. This CDR3 has 15 amino acids. The CDR3 coding sequence is TGTGCCAGCAGCGGGGGGGACAGTAGCACAGATACGCAGTATTTT. This sequence encodes CASSGGDSSTDTQYF.

The J gene is TRBJ1-3, the V gene TRBV4-3; no definite D call. The ends were cut back, 0 bases at V and 0 bases at J, with 9 bases in the middle. Germline CDR1 is LGHNA and CDR2 is YSLEER. This CDR3 is 16 amino acids long. The CDR3 spells CASSQDGPSSGNTIYF. The CDR3 DNA reads as TGCGCCAGCAGCCAAGATGGGCCGAGCTCTGGAAACACCATATATTTT.

The rearrangement uses TRBV4-3 and TRBJ1-4; 8 bases match TRBD1. Looked up from germline, CDR1 is LGHNA and CDR2 is YSLEER. The CDR3 covers 15 residues. V lost 5 bases to trimming and J lost 7 bases; unmatched junction nucleotides: 9. The CDR3 nucleotides are TGCGCCAGCAGCTATATCGACAGGGGAGGTGAAAAACTGTTTTTT. The encoded protein is CASSYIDRGGEKLFF.

This clone was counted a single time. The V call is TRBV7-9, the J call TRBJ2-5; D may be TRBD2 (6 bases). The CDR3 sequence is 15 residues long. Per germline, CDR1 SEHNR and CDR2 FQNEAQ (reference sequence). V lost 5 bases and J 0 bases, leaving 13 bases between the germline ends. CDR3 loop: CASSTTGGYQETQYF. The CDR3 nucleotides read TGTGCCAGCAGCACGACCGGGGGTTACCAAGAGACCCAGTACTTC.

The rearrangement joins TRBV19 to TRBJ2-1; no clear D gene. V was cut by 2 bases and J by 2 bases, with 7 bases left in between. This CDR3 region has 14 residues. Per germline, CDR1 LNHDA and CDR2 SQIVND (reference sequence). CDR3 region: CASSITATYNEQFF. The CDR3 nucleotides are TGTGCCAGTAGTATAACCGCCACCTACAATGAGCAGTTCTTC.

V and J are TRBV29-1 and TRBJ2-2; maybe TRBD2 (5 bases). Trimming left V 6 bases short and J 2 bases short, with 10 bases between. The CDR3 consists of 13 residues. CDR1 and CDR2 from the germline V gene are SQVTM and ANQGSEA. CDR3 nucleotide sequence: TGCAGCGTGGCGGGTCCTAACACCGGGGAGCTGTTTTTT. It codes for CSVAGPNTGELFF.

This chain links TRBV7-8 with TRBJ2-3; a possible D gene is TRBD2 (6 bases). Germline V gives CDR1 SGHVS, CDR2 FQNEAQ. Trimming took off 1 base at V and 0 bases at J, with 14 bases between the two ends. The CDR3 covers 17 residues. CDR3 nucleotide sequence: TGTGCCAGCAGCTTAGGTCGGGACTTCGTAAGCACAGATACGCAGTATTTT. It is translated as CASSLGRDFVSTDTQYF.

This clone has only one observation. The V gene is TRBV7-2, the J gene TRBJ2-3, with TRBD1 matching over 7 bases. The CDR3 is 16 residues long. CDR1 SGHTA and CDR2 FQGNSA come from the germline V gene. V shed 5 bases and J 0 bases; nucleotides not matched to a gene: 8. The CDR3 sequence: CASSPWPGQSTDTQYF. The CDR3 region has the DNA TGTGCCAGCAGCCCATGGCCGGGACAGAGCACAGATACGCAGTATTTT. The entire variable domain, with the rest obtained from reference TRBV7-2 and TRBJ2-3, is as follows: GAGVSQSPSNKVTEKGKDVELRCDPISGHTALYWYRQSLGQGLEFLIYFQGNSAPDKSGLPSDRFSAERTGGSVSTLTIQRTQQEDSAVYLCASSPWPGQSTDTQYFGPGTRLTVL.

The V gene is TRBV27, the J gene TRBJ1-1; D is ambiguous. V lost 5 bases and J 3 bases, leaving 13 bases between the germline ends. This CDR3 comprises 14 residues. Germline V gene lookup returns CDR1 MNHEY and CDR2 SMNVEV (reference sequence). The CDR3 DNA follows: TGTGCCAGCAGTCCCCGAGGGTGGCACACTGAAGCTTTCTTT. This translates into CASSPRGWHTEAFF.

The CDR3 DNA reads TGCGCCAGCAGCCCGCGGACTAGGTCAAGGCTGTTTTTT. Amino acid sequence: CASSPRTRSRLFF. This sequence joins TRBV4-3 and TRBJ2-2; 7 bases match TRBD2. The CDR3 length is 13 residues. V trimming: 4 bases; J trimming: 13 bases; junction bases outside the gene matches: 9. CDR1 and CDR2 from the germline V gene are LGHNA and YSLEER.

The chain uses TRBV19 and TRBJ2-3; D possibly uses TRBD1 or TRBD2 (6 bases each). From germline, CDR1 is LNHDA and CDR2 SQIVND (reference sequence). V lost 6 bases and J lost 1, with 14 bases in between. CDR3 size: 15 residues. CDR3 nucleotide sequence: TGTGCCAGTAGGCATCGGGGGCTTGGCACAGATACGCAGTATTTT. Protein: CASRHRGLGTDTQYF.

This clone appeared a few times. The chain joins TRBV2 to TRBJ2-7; tentative D call: TRBD2 (6 bases). CDR1 is SNHLY, CDR2 FYNNEI, per germline. The ends were cut back, 2 bases at V and 2 bases at J, with 16 bases in the middle. CDR3 length: 16 residues. The CDR3 protein is CASSERLTAGPYEQYF. For the CDR3, the DNA is TGTGCCAGCAGTGAACGTCTCACGGCGGGGCCCTACGAGCAGTACTTC.

The V and J genes are TRBV5-1 and TRBJ2-3, with D possibly matching TRBD2 (6 bases). Trimming took off 7 bases at V and 10 bases at J, with 19 bases between the two ends. The CDR3 spans 13 residues. CDR1 SGHRS and CDR2 YFSETQ come from the germline V gene. The chain's CDR3 is CASPGSARRAQYF. The DNA of the CDR3 is TGCGCCAGCCCTGGATCCGCTCGGAGGGCGCAGTATTTT.

The J gene is TRBJ1-1, the V gene TRBV4-1; weak D call: TRBD1 (5 bases). Deletions cut 3 bases from V and 5 bases from J, with 10 bases between. The CDR3 length is 13 residues. CDR1 and CDR2 (germline): MGHRA, YSYEKL. CDR3 in amino acids: CASSQWEGTEAFF. The CDR3 DNA follows: TGCGCCAGCAGCCAGTGGGAGGGGACTGAAGCTTTCTTT.

This rearrangement joins TRBV7-8 to TRBJ2-7, with a possible D match to TRBD2 (5 bases). From germline, CDR1 is SGHVS and CDR2 FQNEAQ. Trimming stripped 4 bases from V and 3 bases from J, with 13 bases between. The length of the CDR3 is 14 residues. CDR3 protein: CASSSRPGVYEQYV. DNA for the CDR3: TGTGCCAGCAGCTCCCGCCCCGGGGTCTACGAGCAGTACGTC.

V is TRBV5-1 and J is TRBJ1-1, with 7 bases lining up with TRBD1. This CDR3 has 17 residues. Per germline, CDR1 SGHRS and CDR2 YFSETQ. J lost 2 bases, V lost 2 bases, and 12 bases had no gene match. The CDR3 nucleotides are TGCGCCAGCAGCTTAAACCCCGGGACAGCCAGTAACACTGAAGCTTTCTTT. This codes for CASSLNPGTASNTEAFF.

The chain recombines TRBV28 with TRBJ2-3; 9 nucleotides line up with TRBD2. V shed 4 bases and J 4 bases; nucleotides not matched to a gene: 9. The length of the CDR3 is 16 residues. Germline CDR1 and CDR2: MDHEN and SYDVKM. CDR3 loop: CASSSPSSGIADTQYF. The DNA of the CDR3 is TGTGCCAGCAGTTCCCCGTCTAGCGGGATTGCAGATACGCAGTATTTT.

The CDR3 here is CASSALAGASYEQYF. CDR3 nucleotide sequence: TGTGCCAGCTCAGCACTAGCGGGGGCCTCCTACGAGCAGTACTTC. The rearrangement joins TRBV18 to TRBJ2-7; 11 bases agree with TRBD2. This CDR3 region has 15 residues. CDR1 and CDR2 (germline): KGHSH, LQKENI. J lost 0 bases, V lost 5 bases, and 3 bases had no gene match.

The J gene is TRBJ1-6, the V gene TRBV11-3; 9 bases fit TRBD1. The ends lost 0 bases at V and 7 bases at J; junction bases unmatched: 4. The CDR3 is made up of 16 amino acids. Germline V gene data show CDR1 as SGHNT and CDR2 as YENEEA. CDR3 amino acids: CASSLEGGTGNSPLHF. CDR3 DNA sequence: TGTGCCAGCAGCTTAGAGGGCGGGACAGGGAATTCACCCCTCCACTTT.

This clone has only one observation. This sequence joins TRBV18 and TRBJ2-7; D gene uncertain. V lost 6 bases to trimming and J lost 1 base, with 13 bases between them. Germline V gene data show CDR1 as KGHSH and CDR2 as LQKENI. This CDR3 spans 14 amino acids. The CDR3 nucleotides read TGTGCCAGCTCGGAAAATACAGTGTCCTACGAGCAGTACTTC. Encoded protein: CASSENTVSYEQYF.